This passage covers 30 T cell receptor beta chains from one sample sequenced in a study of T cell responses to AZD1222 COVID-19 vaccine. The table came from immunoSEQ multiplex PCR; TCRdb's copy has only in-frame clones and leaves some out. The table includes about 190,000 clones, approximately 90% detected once. The input for sequencing was peripheral blood, taken on day 0 of AZD1222 vaccination. These receptors were obtained from an adult in good health.

The CDR3 protein is CASSLAEEQYF. CDR3 nucleotide sequence: TGCGCCAGCAGCTTGGCCGAGGAGCAGTACTTC. This chain connects TRBV5-1 to TRBJ2-7; unclear D gene. Trimming removed 0 bases at V and 7 bases at J, with 5 bases between. Looked up from germline, CDR1 is SGHRS and CDR2 is YFSETQ. The CDR3 has 11 residues.

This clone has only one observation. This sequence joins TRBV7-8 and TRBJ1-2; possible D gene TRBD1, 6 bases. Trimming took off 5 bases at V and 4 bases at J, with 14 bases between the two ends. Per the germline V gene, CDR1 is SGHVS and CDR2 is FQNEAQ. The CDR3 is 14 amino acids. CDR3 coding DNA: TGTGCCAGCAGCCCGGCAGGGGTTGGCTATGGCTACACCTTC. The encoded protein is CASSPAGVGYGYTF.

The count of this clone is one. Germline and junction disagree at one end, which may indicate a read error. The chain uses TRBV7-7 and TRBJ2-1; D might be TRBD2 (6 bases). Per germline, CDR1 SSHAT and CDR2 FNYEAQ (reference sequence). This CDR3 is built from 13 residues. CDR3 in amino acids: CASSLGGRSEQFF. The CDR3, as DNA: TGTGCTAGCAGCTTAGGAGGGAGATCGGAGCAGTTCTTC.

This sequence joins TRBV7-9 and TRBJ2-3, with TRBD2 identical over 9 bases. The CDR3 runs 16 residues. Germline lookup yields CDR1 SEHNR and CDR2 FQNEAQ (reference sequence). With V trimmed by 7 bases and J by 4 bases, 12 bases remained unmatched. The CDR3 sequence: CASTEGSSGAADTQYF. Here the CDR3 DNA reads TGTGCCAGCACCGAAGGGTCTAGCGGGGCAGCAGATACGCAGTATTTT.

The chain uses TRBV4-3 and TRBJ1-4; possible D gene TRBD1, 5 bases. The CDR3 has 15 residues. The V and J ends lost 0 bases and 3 bases respectively, with 8 bases between them. Germline V gene sequence: CDR1 LGHNA, CDR2 YSLEER. CDR3 residues: CASSQDKGPNEKLFF. CDR3 coding DNA: TGCGCCAGCAGCCAAGATAAGGGACCTAATGAAAAACTGTTTTTT.

In this sample, this clone turned up a few times. The CDR3 loop is CASSRQGGSTEAFF. The CDR3 DNA follows: TGTGCCAGCAGTCGACAGGGCGGTTCAACTGAAGCTTTCTTT. V and J are TRBV6-4 and TRBJ1-1; TRBD1 agrees at 7 bases. The CDR3 contains 14 residues. The V and J ends lost 5 bases and 5 bases, in that order; junction bases with no gene match: 8. Germline CDR1 MRHNA, CDR2 SNTAGT.

The chain recombines TRBV2 with TRBJ2-5; TRBD2 matches at 8 bases. The CDR3 has 15 residues. V dropped 6 bases and J dropped 5; count of bases not matched to a gene: 11. Germline CDR1 and CDR2: SNHLY and FYNNEI. The CDR3 reads CASSPNSGTGETQYF. CDR3 nucleotides: TGTGCCAGCAGCCCAAATAGCGGGACCGGGGAGACCCAGTACTTC.

V and J are TRBV28 and TRBJ1-4, with D possibly matching TRBD1 (5 bases). Germline values: CDR1 MDHEN, CDR2 SYDVKM. Trimming pared 2 bases from V and 6 bases from J, leaving 22 bases between. The CDR3 has 18 residues. This chain's CDR3 is CASSLPTLRRDGDEKLFF. The CDR3 bases are TGTGCCAGCAGTTTACCGACGCTGAGGAGGGACGGGGATGAAAAACTGTTTTTT.

The chain recombines TRBV7-6 with TRBJ2-2; TRBD2 agrees at 11 bases. There are 16 residues in the CDR3. Per germline, CDR1 SGHVS and CDR2 FNYEAQ. The junction had 6 bases not matched to a gene; V was cut back by 5 bases and J by 4 bases. CDR3: CASSVPLAGGTGELFF. The CDR3 DNA is TGTGCCAGCAGCGTACCCCTAGCGGGAGGCACCGGGGAGCTGTTTTTT. The whole variable domain, filled in from reference TRBV7-6 and TRBJ2-2, reads GAGVSQSPRYKVTKRGQDVALRCDPISGHVSLYWYRQALGQGPEFLTYFNYEAQQDKSGLPNDRFSAERPEGSISTLTIQRTEQRDSAMYRCASSVPLAGGTGELFFGEGSRLTVL.

The gene calls are TRBV29-1 and TRBJ2-1, with 8 bases matching TRBD2. Germline V CDR1 and CDR2: SQVTM, ANQGSEA. The CDR3 has 16 residues. V was pared by 0 bases and J by 4 bases, with 8 bases of the junction left unmatched. CDR3 region: CSVEDITGLDYNEQFF. The CDR3 coding sequence is TGCAGCGTTGAAGATATAACGGGACTAGATTACAATGAGCAGTTCTTC.

The rearrangement links TRBV6-6 to TRBJ2-7; maybe TRBD2 (5 bases). This CDR3 is built from 14 residues. Trimming removed 10 bases from V and 5 bases from J, with 21 bases in between. Germline CDR1 and CDR2: MNHNY and SVGAGI (reference sequence). The CDR3 region has the DNA TGTGCCACCCGGTTCCCTGGGAGTTTGGACGAGCAGTACTTC. Protein product: CATRFPGSLDEQYF.

This chain joins TRBV27 and TRBJ1-6; D is ambiguous. The CDR3 extends over 15 amino acids. The germline gives CDR1 MNHEY, CDR2 SMNVEV (reference sequence). Deletions cut 2 bases from V and 7 bases from J, with 12 bases between. The CDR3 region is CASSLTQIANSPLHF. The DNA of the CDR3 is TGTGCCAGCAGTTTAACACAGATTGCAAATTCACCCCTCCACTTT.

The chain has TRBV19 and TRBJ1-6; no clear D. Trimming stripped 1 base from V and 10 bases from J, with 14 bases between. The CDR3 runs 15 residues. Germline V gene data show CDR1 as LNHDA and CDR2 as SQIVND (reference sequence). CDR3: CASSIVEGGGSPLHF. In DNA, the CDR3 is TGTGCCAGTAGTATAGTCGAGGGTGGCGGGTCACCCCTCCACTTT.

This clone was seen once. The chain is built from TRBV15 and TRBJ2-7; D remains ambiguous. Germline CDR1 and CDR2: LNHNV and YYDKDF (reference sequence). The CDR3 totals 14 residues. Trimming shortened V by 0 bases and J by 3 bases, and 9 bases separated the two germline ends. In DNA form, the CDR3 reads TGTGCCACCAGCAGAGATCTAGGCCTCTACGAGCAGTACTTC. Its translation is CATSRDLGLYEQYF.

The J gene is TRBJ1-1, the V gene TRBV13; D unresolved. This CDR3 is built from 14 residues. V lost 2 bases and J lost 1, with 8 bases in between. CDR1 PRHDT and CDR2 FYEKMQ come from the germline V gene (reference sequence). The CDR3: CASSLSPRNTEAFF. CDR3 DNA sequence: TGTGCCAGCAGCTTATCCCCGCGGAACACTGAAGCTTTCTTT.

This chain joins TRBV5-4 and TRBJ2-5, with unresolved D. There are 12 residues in the CDR3. The V gene lost 0 bases and the J gene lost 5 bases, with 5 bases spanning the gap. CDR1 and CDR2 (germline): SGHNT, YYREEE (reference sequence). CDR3 sequence: CASSLGVETQYF. CDR3 DNA: TGTGCCAGCAGCTTGGGGGTTGAGACCCAGTACTTC.

The chain joins TRBV25-1 to TRBJ1-2, with unresolved D. The CDR3 runs to 14 residues. Germline CDR1 is MGHDK and CDR2 is SYGVNS. V was clipped by 2 bases and J by 2 bases, with 9 bases between them. DNA of the CDR3: TGTGCCAGCAGTGAACCCGGGATCAACTATGGCTACACCTTC. This encodes CASSEPGINYGYTF.

This chain joins TRBV15 and TRBJ1-1; 9 bases align to TRBD1. Trimming at V came to 10 bases and at J to 6 bases, leaving 12 bases not matched to a gene. CDR3 length: 14 residues. The germline CDR1 and CDR2 sequences are LNHNV and YYDKDF (reference sequence). CDR3 in DNA: TGTGCCAGCTCGCGGGACAGGGCGGGCGCTGAAGCTTTCTTT. It codes for CASSRDRAGAEAFF. The whole variable domain, remainder taken from reference TRBV15 and TRBJ1-1, is DAMVIQNPRYQVTQFGKPVTLSCSQTLNHNVMYWYQQKSSQAPKLLFHYYDKDFNNEADTPDNFQSRRPNTSFCFLDIRSPGLGDTAMYLCASSRDRAGAEAFFGQGTRLTVV.

The chain carries TRBV27 and TRBJ1-6, with 7 bases aligning to TRBD1. The CDR3 covers 19 residues. V dropped 8 bases and J dropped 0; count of bases not matched to a gene: 16. The germline gives CDR1 MNHEY, CDR2 SMNVEV (reference sequence). The CDR3, as DNA: TGTGCCAGCTCCGAGCAGCGACAGGGCCACAGCTCCTATAATTCACCCCTCCACTTT. It yields the protein CASSEQRQGHSSYNSPLHF.

This clone was recorded once. This chain connects TRBV5-1 to TRBJ2-3; no definite D call. V shed 4 bases and J shed 2 bases, with 2 bases lying between them. Germline CDR1 is SGHRS and CDR2 is YFSETQ. This CDR3 is 11 amino acids long. CDR3 DNA: TGCGCCAGCAGCGACACAGATACGCAGTATTTT. The encoded protein is CASSDTDTQYF.

The gene calls are TRBV3-1 (or the pseudogene TRBV3-2) and TRBJ2-2, with D perhaps matching TRBD1 (7 bases). Germline V lookup: CDR1 LGHDT, CDR2 YNNKEL (reference sequence). CDR3 length: 17 amino acids. V gave up 4 bases and J gave up 4 bases, with 19 bases separating them. CDR3 nucleotide sequence: TGTGCCAGCAGCCCCCCGAGGAGGGGGCTAGGCACCGGGGAGCTGTTTTTT. It encodes CASSPPRRGLGTGELFF.

This clone was seen a single time. The chain has TRBV10-3 and TRBJ2-1; D unresolved. Per germline, CDR1 ENHRY and CDR2 SYGVKD. Trimming took off 6 bases at V and 5 bases at J, with 11 bases between the two ends. This CDR3 has 13 residues. The CDR3 here is CAIRDDPHNEQFF. The CDR3 nucleotides read TGTGCCATCAGAGACGACCCCCACAATGAGCAGTTCTTC.

The V gene is TRBV6-5, the J gene TRBJ1-3, with D maybe TRBD1 (6 bases). The germline V gene encodes CDR1 MNHEY and CDR2 SVGAGI. Trimming shortened V by 6 bases and J by 0 bases, and 9 bases separated the two germline ends. The CDR3 runs 14 residues. CDR3 loop: CASRQGGSGNTIYF. The CDR3 coding sequence is TGTGCCAGCAGACAGGGAGGCTCTGGAAACACCATATATTTT.

On this clone itself: Other nucleotide sequences in the sample specify the same CDR3. The J gene is TRBJ1-3, the V gene TRBV7-3; D uncertain. This CDR3 is built from 13 residues. Germline V CDR1 and CDR2: SGHTA, FQGTGA. Trimming removed 1 base at V and 4 bases at J, with 5 bases between. The CDR3: CASSLNSGNTIYF. The DNA of the CDR3 is TGTGCCAGCAGCTTAAACAGCGGAAACACCATATATTTT.

The CDR3, as DNA: TGCGCCAGCAGCCAGCAGCCCTCCTCCTACGAGCAGTACTTC. Amino acid sequence: CASSQQPSSYEQYF. The V gene is TRBV4-3, the J gene TRBJ2-7, with unresolved D. The germline V and J ends were trimmed by 3 bases and 0 bases, with 9 bases remaining between them. CDR1 is LGHNA and CDR2 is YSLEER in the germline V gene. The CDR3 sequence is 14 residues long.

The chain joins TRBV18 to TRBJ2-1, with D possibly being TRBD2 (6 bases). This CDR3 comprises 14 residues. V gave up 3 bases and J gave up 5 bases, with 11 bases separating them. The germline gives CDR1 KGHSH, CDR2 LQKENI. The CDR3, as DNA: TGTGCCAGCTCACCGTGGACTAACGACAATGAGCAGTTCTTC. Its translation: CASSPWTNDNEQFF.

The chain couples TRBV5-1 to TRBJ2-2, with D hard to call. The V end lost 1 base, the J end lost 6 bases, and 7 bases lay between the germline ends. The CDR3 runs to 13 residues. CDR1 and CDR2 from the germline V gene are SGHRS and YFSETQ. The CDR3 sequence is CASSLLSSGELFF. The CDR3 nucleotides are TGCGCCAGCAGCTTGCTGTCGTCCGGGGAGCTGTTTTTT.

The rearrangement uses TRBV5-4 and TRBJ1-2; 8 bases line up with TRBD1. CDR3 length: 15 residues. V gave up 0 bases and J gave up 6 bases; unmatched junction bases: 7. The germline V gene has CDR1 SGHNT and CDR2 YYREEE (reference sequence). The DNA of the CDR3 is TGTGCCAGCAGCTTGGTGCGGCAGGGGGCGGATGGCTACACCTTC. Translation gives CASSLVRQGADGYTF.

This rearrangement joins TRBV6-5 to TRBJ1-2, with D perhaps TRBD1 (6 bases). From germline, CDR1 is MNHEY and CDR2 SVGAGI. Trimming shortened V by 6 bases and J by 4 bases, and 18 bases separated the two germline ends. The length of the CDR3 is 15 residues. The CDR3 loop is CASSEVGVRGYGYTF. The DNA for the CDR3 is TGTGCCAGCAGCGAGGTTGGGGTCAGGGGCTATGGCTACACCTTC.

This sequence joins TRBV6-5 and TRBJ1-3; D not certain. CDR3 size: 12 residues. The germline V gene has CDR1 MNHEY and CDR2 SVGAGI. With 4 bases removed from V and 4 bases from J, the gap between germline ends came to 5 bases. The CDR3 coding sequence is TGTGCCAGCAGTTCCCAAGGAAACACCATATATTTT. It yields the protein CASSSQGNTIYF.